These 30 T cell receptor beta chains were sequenced from one sample in a study of blood T cell repertoires in COVID-19. Profiled with immunoSEQ multiplex PCR; TCRdb holds only in-frame clones, not every one. The sample includes approximately 150,000 clones, roughly 81% seen only once; the top ten take 2.5% to 3%. The sample taken for sequencing was peripheral blood. Every receptor here comes from a woman older than 75 with COVID-19, enrolled during active disease.

This chain connects TRBV18 to TRBJ2-5; perhaps TRBD1 as D (6 bases). The germline V gene encodes CDR1 KGHSH and CDR2 LQKENI. V lost 5 bases and J 5 bases, leaving 12 bases between the germline ends. This CDR3 has 13 amino acids. CDR3 sequence: CASSGDNVETQYF. The DNA of the CDR3 is TGTGCCAGCTCAGGGGACAACGTGGAGACCCAGTACTTC.

The J gene is TRBJ2-7, the V gene TRBV3-1 (or the pseudogene TRBV3-2), with 9 positions matching TRBD2. Germline loops: CDR1 LGHDT, CDR2 YNNKEL (reference sequence). The CDR3 runs 17 residues. After removal of 7 bases from V and 2 bases from J, the junction contained 15 bases not matched to a gene. The CDR3 loop is CASNAGGGAIRTYEQYF. Written as DNA, the CDR3 is TGTGCCAGCAACGCAGGCGGGGGGGCTATTCGGACCTACGAGCAGTACTTC.

The chain employs TRBV7-9 and TRBJ2-5, with 14 bases that match TRBD2. CDR1 and CDR2 (germline): SEHNR, FQNEAQ (reference sequence). V shed 3 bases, J shed 4 bases, and the junction held 7 bases outside the gene matches. The CDR3 contains 17 residues. CDR3: CASSLTQGLAGAETQYF. The DNA of the CDR3 is TGTGCCAGCAGCTTGACCCAGGGACTAGCGGGAGCAGAGACCCAGTACTTC.

CDR3 in DNA: TGTGCCAGCTTAGTAGCGGGAGGGGATACGCAGTATTTT. It codes for CASLVAGGDTQYF. The rearrangement uses TRBV5-4 and TRBJ2-3, with 11 bases that match TRBD2. The V segment lost 7 bases and the J segment 6 bases; nucleotides outside the gene matches: 4. CDR3 length: 13 residues. Germline V gene sequence: CDR1 SGHNT, CDR2 YYREEE (reference sequence).

The chain employs TRBV2 and TRBJ1-2, with D perhaps TRBD1 (6 bases). The germline V and J ends were trimmed by 2 bases and 8 bases, with 12 bases remaining between them. The CDR3 is 13 amino acids. Per germline, CDR1 SNHLY and CDR2 FYNNEI. The CDR3 region has the DNA TGTGCCAGCAGTGAAAATCGACAGGAGGGCTACACCTTC. Translated, it gives CASSENRQEGYTF.

The chain employs TRBV28 and TRBJ2-1; TRBD1 matches 8 bases. Losses at the gene ends were 3 bases for V and 9 bases for J; bases not matched to a gene: 7. The CDR3 spans 14 residues. Germline-derived CDR1 and CDR2 are MDHEN and SYDVKM. CDR3 coding DNA: TGTGCCAGCAGTTTGAGACAGGGGCCCGGTGAGCAGTTCTTC. It translates to CASSLRQGPGEQFF.

The chain couples TRBV11-2 to TRBJ2-7; TRBD2 aligns across 9 bases. CDR3 length equals 18 residues. V lost 3 bases to trimming and J lost 2 bases; unmatched junction nucleotides: 14. Germline V gene lookup returns CDR1 SGHAT and CDR2 FQNNGV. CDR3 residues: CASSFMAAWAGGAYEQYF. DNA of the CDR3: TGTGCCAGCAGCTTCATGGCCGCATGGGCGGGAGGGGCCTACGAGCAGTACTTC.

This clone was detected once. The V gene is TRBV11-3, the J gene TRBJ1-1; D not certain. This CDR3 is 11 amino acids long. The ends were cut back, 5 bases at V and 2 bases at J, with 3 bases in the middle. The V gene's germline CDR1 is SGHNT and CDR2 YENEEA. This CDR3 is CASSRNTEAFF. In DNA, the CDR3 is TGTGCCAGCAGCCGTAACACTGAAGCTTTCTTT.

In this sample, this clone turned up a few times. This same CDR3 is encoded by further DNA sequences in the sample. The gene calls are TRBV3-1 (or the pseudogene TRBV3-2) and TRBJ2-3; D is unclear. The germline V gene encodes CDR1 LGHDT and CDR2 YNNKEL (reference sequence). Trimming took off 3 bases at V and 2 bases at J, with 9 bases between the two ends. The CDR3 sequence is 14 residues long. The chain's CDR3 is CASSQGPFTDTQYF. Here the CDR3 DNA reads TGTGCCAGCAGCCAGGGCCCGTTCACAGATACGCAGTATTTT.

V is TRBV14 and J is TRBJ1-4; TRBD1 agrees at 11 bases. Germline lookup yields CDR1 SGHDN and CDR2 FVKESK. This CDR3 is 13 amino acids long. Trimming at V came to 7 bases and at J to 11 bases, leaving 6 bases not matched to a gene. This CDR3 is CASTRDRGIKLFF. DNA for the CDR3: TGTGCCAGCACCCGGGACAGGGGGATCAAACTGTTTTTT.

This clone appeared once. The rearrangement uses TRBV24-1 and TRBJ2-3; 9 nucleotides align to TRBD2. This CDR3 comprises 14 residues. Germline values: CDR1 KGHDR, CDR2 SFDVKD. J lost 5 bases, V lost 9 bases, and 8 bases had no gene match. The CDR3 nucleotides read TGTGCCACCCGTAGCGGGGGCCTGGTAGATACGCAGTATTTT. Encoded protein: CATRSGGLVDTQYF.

J is TRBJ2-1 and V is TRBV9, with 9 nucleotides matching TRBD2. The CDR3 extends over 15 amino acids. Looked up from germline, CDR1 is SGDLS and CDR2 is YYNGEE. J was trimmed by 7 bases and V by 0 bases; bases with no gene match: 5. The DNA of the CDR3 is TGTGCCAGCAGCGTAGGTAGCGGGAGCCCAAATGAGCAGTTCTTC. It translates to CASSVGSGSPNEQFF.

The chain carries TRBV5-6 and TRBJ2-3; the match to TRBD2 covers 12 bases. Unmatched junction bases numbered 8, after V lost 5 bases and J lost 7 bases. The CDR3 spans 15 residues. Looked up from germline, CDR1 is SGHDT and CDR2 is YYEEEE. The CDR3: CASSTPLAGGYTQYF. CDR3 sequence (DNA): TGTGCCAGCAGTACCCCGCTAGCGGGAGGGTATACGCAGTATTTT.

The gene calls are TRBV7-9 and TRBJ2-5, with TRBD2 identical over 11 bases. The ends lost 4 bases at V and 3 bases at J; junction bases unmatched: 13. The CDR3 is 18 amino acids. CDR1 is SEHNR and CDR2 is FQNEAQ in the germline V gene (reference sequence). CDR3 sequence: CASSSTASGLAAKETQYF. The DNA for the CDR3 is TGTGCCAGCAGCTCTACTGCCTCGGGACTAGCGGCTAAAGAGACCCAGTACTTC.

This chain uses TRBV9 with TRBJ1-5, with 10 bases matching TRBD1. Losses at the gene ends were 4 bases for V and 1 base for J; bases not matched to a gene: 5. Germline V gene data show CDR1 as SGDLS and CDR2 as YYNGEE. The CDR3 contains 16 residues. CDR3 in DNA: TGTGCCAGCAGCAGGGGGACAGGGGAGAGCAATCAGCCCCAGCATTTT. It encodes CASSRGTGESNQPQHF. The whole variable domain, filled in from reference TRBV9 and TRBJ1-5, reads DSGVTQTPKHLITATGQRVTLRCSPRSGDLSVYWYQQSLDQGLQFLIQYYNGEERAKGNILERFSAQQFPDLHSELNLSSLELGDSALYFCASSRGTGESNQPQHFGDGTRLSIL.

V and J are TRBV7-6 and TRBJ2-3; possible D gene TRBD2, 7 bases. CDR3 length: 16 amino acids. V shed 2 bases and J shed 0 bases, with 12 bases lying between them. Germline CDR1 is SGHVS and CDR2 is FNYEAQ. The CDR3 protein is CASSLIAGASTDTQYF. CDR3 DNA sequence: TGTGCCAGCAGCTTAATTGCGGGGGCCAGCACAGATACGCAGTATTTT.

The V and J genes are TRBV7-6 and TRBJ2-5, with TRBD2 matching over 8 bases. V gave up 4 bases and J gave up 1 base; unmatched junction bases: 5. This CDR3 has 15 residues. The germline gives CDR1 SGHVS, CDR2 FNYEAQ. DNA for the CDR3: TGTGCCAGCAGCTCGTTGCGGGGGGCCCAAGAGACCCAGTACTTC. It codes for CASSSLRGAQETQYF.

This clone was counted a few times. This rearrangement joins TRBV5-1 to TRBJ2-7, with TRBD1 as a possible D gene (5 bases). Germline lookup yields CDR1 SGHRS and CDR2 YFSETQ. The CDR3 runs to 11 residues. Trimming left V 3 bases short and J 5 bases short, with 6 bases between. CDR3 sequence reads: CASSWGDEQYF. In DNA form, the CDR3 reads TGCGCCAGCAGCTGGGGCGACGAGCAGTACTTC.

This clone occurred once. The V gene is TRBV28, the J gene TRBJ2-1, with D possibly being TRBD2 (5 bases). The CDR3 sequence is 15 residues long. Germline V lookup: CDR1 MDHEN, CDR2 SYDVKM. Trimming shortened V by 6 bases and J by 1 base, and 13 bases separated the two germline ends. Here the CDR3 DNA reads TGTGCCAGCAGGAGTTGGGAGTCGTCCTACAATGAGCAGTTCTTC. This sequence encodes CASRSWESSYNEQFF.

This sequence joins TRBV9 and TRBJ2-3, with 7 bases matching TRBD2. This CDR3 spans 17 amino acids. The ends lost 0 bases at V and 4 bases at J; junction bases unmatched: 11. Germline-derived CDR1 and CDR2 are SGDLS and YYNGEE. The chain's CDR3 is CASSVGVLAVGPDTQYF. CDR3 nucleotides: TGTGCCAGCAGCGTAGGGGTTCTAGCGGTGGGCCCAGATACGCAGTATTTT.

V gene TRBV11-1 combines with J gene TRBJ2-1, with TRBD2 matching over 8 bases. The V and J ends lost 3 bases and 4 bases, in that order; junction bases with no gene match: 8. The CDR3 runs to 16 residues. The germline V gene has CDR1 SGHAT and CDR2 FQDESV (reference sequence). Here the CDR3 DNA reads TGTGCCAGCAGCTTCCTAGCGGGTTGGGATTACAATGAGCAGTTCTTC. Residues: CASSFLAGWDYNEQFF.

This sequence joins TRBV4-3 and TRBJ2-3; the match to TRBD2 covers 7 bases. The CDR3 is 16 residues long. CDR1 LGHNA and CDR2 YSLEER come from the germline V gene. After removal of 0 bases from V and 1 base from J, the junction contained 4 bases not matched to a gene. The CDR3 DNA follows: TGCGCCAGCAGCCAAGATTCAAGCGGGGGCACAGATACGCAGTATTTT. It encodes CASSQDSSGGTDTQYF.

This clone turned up a few times. This sequence joins TRBV3-1 (or the pseudogene TRBV3-2) and TRBJ2-7; TRBD2 agrees at 8 bases. The CDR3 contains 14 residues. Germline V CDR1 and CDR2: LGHDT, YNNKEL (reference sequence). Germline trimming cut 6 bases from V and 2 bases from J; bases unmatched to any gene: 6. CDR3 sequence: CASSRTSLTYEQYF. Written as DNA, the CDR3 is TGTGCCAGCAGTCGGACTAGCCTCACCTACGAGCAGTACTTC.

This chain links TRBV5-6 with TRBJ2-2, with D possibly TRBD1 on 5 matching bases. Germline V CDR1 and CDR2: SGHDT, YYEEEE. Trimming cost V 1 base and J 4 bases, with 11 bases left between them. This CDR3 contains 15 residues. CDR3 region: CASSLNRLRTGELFF. For the CDR3, the DNA is TGTGCCAGCAGCTTGAACAGGCTACGCACCGGGGAGCTGTTTTTT.

The V call is TRBV5-4, the J call TRBJ2-1, with 12 bases lining up with TRBD2. The trim removed 3 bases at V and 7 bases at J, leaving 8 bases unmatched. From germline, CDR1 is SGHNT and CDR2 YYREEE (reference sequence). The CDR3 consists of 16 residues. CDR3 DNA: TGTGCCAGCAGCTCTGGACTAGCGGGATCATTGAATGAGCAGTTCTTC. Translating it yields CASSSGLAGSLNEQFF.

The chain carries TRBV27 and TRBJ1-1, with D hard to call. V was shortened by 1 base and J by 1 base, with 4 bases between the two germline ends. The CDR3 length is 13 residues. Per the germline V gene, CDR1 is MNHEY and CDR2 is SMNVEV (reference sequence). The CDR3 loop reads CASSLYRNTEAFF. In nucleotides, the CDR3 is TGTGCCAGCAGTTTATACAGGAACACTGAAGCTTTCTTT.

The chain has TRBV19 and TRBJ1-2; 12 bases line up with TRBD1. Germline values: CDR1 LNHDA, CDR2 SQIVND (reference sequence). The CDR3 is made up of 15 amino acids. Trimming cost V 3 bases and J 8 bases; bases outside gene matches: 7. CDR3 in DNA: TGTGCCAGTAGTATCTCCGGGACAGGGGGCCAAGGCTACACCTTC. Translated, it gives CASSISGTGGQGYTF.

The chain carries TRBV30 and TRBJ1-5; possible D gene TRBD1, 6 bases. The V gene's germline CDR1 is GTSNPN and CDR2 SVGIG (reference sequence). V lost 3 bases and J 0 bases, leaving 18 bases between the germline ends. This CDR3 spans 17 amino acids. The DNA of the CDR3 is TGTGCCTGGAGATCAAAAACCGGGACAATTAGCAATCAGCCCCAGCATTTT. Translation gives CAWRSKTGTISNQPQHF.

The J gene is TRBJ2-5, the V gene TRBV7-9; 8 bases match TRBD2. V was pared by 3 bases and J by 5 bases, with 2 bases of the junction left unmatched. Germline V lookup: CDR1 SEHNR, CDR2 FQNEAQ (reference sequence). The CDR3 totals 13 residues. The CDR3 nucleotides are TGTGCCAGCAGCTTGAGCGGGAGTGAGACCCAGTACTTC. Amino acids: CASSLSGSETQYF.

V usage is TRBV2 and J usage is TRBJ2-1, with 7 bases fitting TRBD2. V shed 6 bases and J 3 bases; nucleotides not matched to a gene: 5. The length of the CDR3 is 14 residues. Germline CDR1 reads SNHLY; CDR2 reads FYNNEI. CDR3 sequence reads: CASRRREGYNEQFF. The CDR3, as DNA: TGTGCCAGCAGACGCAGGGAGGGCTACAATGAGCAGTTCTTC.